What follows are 22 T cell receptor beta chains derived from one specimen sequenced in a study of shared clonotypes between healthy human individuals. Assay: immunoSEQ multiplex PCR; the TCRdb copy retains only in-frame clones and omits some. This sample has 2 million to 2.5 million clones; approximately 95% occur once, and the top ten carry 0.39%. Sequenced sample: naive CD4+ T cells from PBMCs. Subset of the sample: CD45RA+ positively selected. These receptors all stem from a man aged 18 to 29 in good health. Some clones in this sample may be carry-over from other donors' samples.

The chain carries TRBV21-1 and TRBJ2-1; TRBD2, the table's D call, lacks a check against the DNA. TRBV21-1 counts as a pseudogene. The CDR3 is 13 residues long. CDR3 sequence: CATSGLAPRGEFF. CDR3 DNA: TGTGCCACCTCGGGACTAGCGCCTCGCGGGGAGTTCTTC.

V and J are TRBV18 and TRBJ2-3; D possibly corresponds to TRBD2 (6 bases). The CDR3 is made up of 13 amino acids. Germline V lookup: CDR1 KGHSH, CDR2 LQKENI. V gave up 3 bases and J gave up 7 bases, with 11 bases separating them. The DNA of the CDR3 is TGTGCCAGCTCACCGCAGGGACTCCATACGCAGTATTTT. This translates into CASSPQGLHTQYF.

This clone appeared once. The genes are TRBV6-6 and TRBJ2-5; D perhaps matches TRBD2 (6 bases). This CDR3 comprises 12 residues. The germline CDR1 and CDR2 sequences are MNHNY and SVGAGI (reference sequence). With 5 bases removed from V and 7 bases from J, the gap between germline ends came to 11 bases. Here the CDR3 reads CASSPPGRTQYF. CDR3 bases: TGTGCCAGCAGTCCCCCCGGGAGGACCCAGTACTTC.

The rearrangement links TRBV2 to TRBJ2-2, with D hard to call. V was pared by 7 bases and J by 2 bases, with 11 bases between. The germline V gene encodes CDR1 SNHLY and CDR2 FYNNEI. CDR3 length: 14 amino acids. In nucleotides, the CDR3 is TGTGCCAGCATTCGAGATTTTAACACCGGGGAGCTGTTTTTT. This sequence encodes CASIRDFNTGELFF.

This sequence joins TRBV28 and TRBJ1-3, with D uncertain. The V end was cut by 5 bases, the J end by 0 bases, with 14 bases between. The CDR3 has 16 amino acids. The germline V gene encodes CDR1 MDHEN and CDR2 SYDVKM. The CDR3 nucleotides read TGTGCCAGCAGTATCAAGACACCGAGCTCTGGAAACACCATATATTTT. It encodes CASSIKTPSSGNTIYF.

The rearrangement links TRBV4-2 to TRBJ2-5, with TRBD1 matching 8 bases. From germline, CDR1 is LGHNA and CDR2 YNFKEQ. The CDR3 runs 15 residues. The ends lost 0 bases at V and 5 bases at J; junction bases unmatched: 5. The CDR3: CASSQDGQGAETQYF. In DNA form, the CDR3 reads TGTGCCAGCAGCCAAGATGGGCAGGGGGCCGAGACCCAGTACTTC.

The chain uses TRBV4-1 and TRBJ1-5, with unresolved D. The CDR3 sequence is 15 residues long. Looked up from germline, CDR1 is MGHRA and CDR2 is YSYEKL. The ends were cut back, 4 bases at V and 0 bases at J, with 10 bases in the middle. Here the CDR3 reads CASSPSVVSNQPQHF. CDR3 sequence (DNA): TGCGCCAGCAGCCCCAGCGTAGTTAGCAATCAGCCCCAGCATTTT.

The table lists this clone with a count of one. V gene TRBV28 combines with J gene TRBJ2-3; 11 bases fit TRBD2. Germline V gene sequence: CDR1 MDHEN, CDR2 SYDVKM. V dropped 3 bases and J dropped 4; count of bases not matched to a gene: 18. This CDR3 comprises 20 residues. The CDR3 coding sequence is TGTGCCAGCAGTTTCGGTCGACTAGCGGGAAAGCCCGGGGGGCCAGATACGCAGTATTTT. Its translation: CASSFGRLAGKPGGPDTQYF. The full variable domain, in which reference TRBV28 and TRBJ2-3 provide the parts outside the CDR3, is DVKVTQSSRYLVKRTGEKVFLECVQDMDHENMFWYRQDPGLGLRLIYFSYDVKMKEKGDIPEGYSVSREKKERFSLILESASTNQTSMYLCASSFGRLAGKPGGPDTQYFGPGTRLTVL.

The chain uses TRBV6-5 and TRBJ2-3, with D hard to call. Germline V gene sequence: CDR1 MNHEY, CDR2 SVGAGI. V lost 5 bases to trimming and J lost 11 bases, with 20 bases between them. The CDR3 is made up of 14 amino acids. Here the CDR3 reads CASSEDQEYLRQYF. The CDR3 coding sequence is TGTGCCAGCAGTGAGGACCAGGAGTATCTGCGGCAGTATTTT.

The rearrangement uses TRBV2 and TRBJ1-1; maybe TRBD1 (5 bases). Germline V lookup: CDR1 SNHLY, CDR2 FYNNEI. Between the trimmed V and J ends, which lost 2 bases and 1 base, there was a span of 14 bases. This CDR3 has 16 amino acids. CDR3 amino acids: CASSEPGLRRNTEAFF. In nucleotides, the CDR3 is TGTGCCAGCAGTGAACCGGGACTGCGGAGGAACACTGAAGCTTTCTTT.

This chain uses TRBV19 with TRBJ1-1; D unresolved. Trimming took off 5 bases at V and 3 bases at J, with 16 bases between the two ends. Germline CDR1 reads LNHDA; CDR2 reads SQIVND (reference sequence). This CDR3 spans 15 amino acids. The CDR3 DNA reads as TGTGCCAGTAGTGGCCTGGGTCTGTGGGACACTGAAGCTTTCTTT. This codes for CASSGLGLWDTEAFF.

The chain links TRBV6-5 to TRBJ2-7; TRBD1 matches at 7 bases. CDR3 length: 15 amino acids. CDR1 and CDR2 from the germline V gene are MNHEY and SVGAGI. V shed 6 bases and J 0 bases; nucleotides not matched to a gene: 8. DNA of the CDR3: TGTGCCAGCAGCCTAACAGGGGCCGACTCCTACGAGCAGTACTTC. Residues: CASSLTGADSYEQYF.

The J gene is TRBJ2-7, the V gene TRBV5-6; 12 nucleotides align to TRBD2. Germline V gene data show CDR1 as SGHDT and CDR2 as YYEEEE. The length of the CDR3 is 15 residues. V lost 4 bases and J lost 1; bases outside the gene matches: 3. As DNA, the CDR3 is TGTGCCAGCAGCCGAGGACTAGCGGGGTCCTACGAGCAGTACTTC. It encodes CASSRGLAGSYEQYF.

The rearrangement joins TRBV6-1 to TRBJ2-6, with D unresolved. CDR3 length: 16 residues. Between the trimmed V and J ends, which lost 0 bases and 4 bases, there was a span of 10 bases. CDR1 MNHNS and CDR2 SASEGT come from the germline V gene. In DNA, the CDR3 is TGTGCCAGCAGTGAAGCTGTGGATTCCGGGGCCAACGTCCTGACTTTC. It specifies CASSEAVDSGANVLTF.

The chain uses TRBV4-1 and TRBJ2-7; 10 nucleotides align to TRBD2. V trimming: 4 bases; J trimming: 0 bases; junction bases outside the gene matches: 15. The V gene's germline CDR1 is MGHRA and CDR2 YSYEKL. CDR3 size: 19 residues. CDR3 sequence (DNA): TGCGCCAGCAGCCCGAGTCCCCCGGGACTAGCGACGAGCTCCTACGAGCAGTACTTC. Residues: CASSPSPPGLATSSYEQYF.

The rearrangement uses TRBV7-8 and TRBJ2-3; no firm D call. CDR1 SGHVS and CDR2 FQNEAQ come from the germline V gene. The CDR3 extends over 12 amino acids. Trimming shortened V by 7 bases and J by 1 base, and 6 bases separated the two germline ends. The CDR3 spells CASNTGTDTQYF. CDR3 DNA: TGTGCCAGCAACACAGGCACAGATACGCAGTATTTT. The full variable domain, with the rest looked up from reference TRBV7-8 and TRBJ2-3, is GAGVSQSPRYKVAKRGQDVALRCDPISGHVSLFWYQQALGQGPEFLTYFQNEAQLDKSGLPSDRFFAERPEGSVSTLKIQRTQQEDSAVYLCASNTGTDTQYFGPGTRLTVL.

The chain is built from TRBV30 and TRBJ2-7, with D possibly TRBD2 on 5 matching bases. This CDR3 is 12 amino acids long. Germline loops: CDR1 GTSNPN, CDR2 SVGIG (reference sequence). Trimming removed 7 bases at V and 2 bases at J, with 12 bases between. The CDR3 DNA reads as TGTGCCTTGAATCGGGATCCCTACGAGCAGTACTTC. It translates to CALNRDPYEQYF.

The chain uses TRBV6-4 and TRBJ2-2; 9 bases match TRBD2. The CDR3 extends over 14 amino acids. V lost 6 bases to trimming and J lost 8 bases; unmatched junction nucleotides: 7. Germline CDR1 MRHNA, CDR2 SNTAGT. CDR3 loop: CASRTYSGSGELFF. CDR3 coding DNA: TGTGCCAGCAGAACGTATAGCGGGAGTGGGGAGCTGTTTTTT.

The rearrangement links TRBV25-1 to TRBJ2-3; D might be TRBD1 or TRBD2, each matching 5 bases. The germline V gene has CDR1 MGHDK and CDR2 SYGVNS. Trimming pared 6 bases from V and 2 bases from J, leaving 12 bases between. The CDR3 has 14 residues. The DNA for the CDR3 is TGTGCCAGCAGAACTAGGGGATTCACAGATACGCAGTATTTT. Amino acid sequence: CASRTRGFTDTQYF.

This chain connects TRBV7-2 to TRBJ1-3; 7 bases line up with TRBD1. CDR3 length: 15 residues. Germline V gene sequence: CDR1 SGHTA, CDR2 FQGNSA. The V gene end was trimmed by 7 bases and the J gene end by 4 bases; junction bases not matched to a gene: 10. CDR3: CASILQGTWGNTIYF. The CDR3, as DNA: TGTGCCAGCATTTTACAGGGGACCTGGGGAAACACCATATATTTT.

The chain has TRBV6-6 and TRBJ2-5; TRBD2 is a possible D gene (6 bases). CDR3 length equals 16 residues. V lost 7 bases, J lost 4 bases, and 22 bases lay in between. Germline assignment: CDR1 MNHNY and CDR2 SVGAGI (reference sequence). The CDR3 coding sequence is TGTGCCAGCAACCCTACGGGGGTGGAGGGCCGAGAGACCCAGTACTTC. Amino acid sequence: CASNPTGVEGRETQYF.

The genes are TRBV7-7 and TRBJ2-3; TRBD2 aligns across 14 bases. Trimming at V came to 4 bases and at J to 4 bases, leaving 16 bases not matched to a gene. CDR1 and CDR2 (germline): SSHAT, FNYEAQ (reference sequence). This CDR3 has 20 residues. In nucleotides, the CDR3 is TGTGCCAGCAGCTCTCGGGAGTTTGCCGGACTAGCGGGAGGAGCAGATACGCAGTATTTT. Its translation is CASSSREFAGLAGGADTQYF.